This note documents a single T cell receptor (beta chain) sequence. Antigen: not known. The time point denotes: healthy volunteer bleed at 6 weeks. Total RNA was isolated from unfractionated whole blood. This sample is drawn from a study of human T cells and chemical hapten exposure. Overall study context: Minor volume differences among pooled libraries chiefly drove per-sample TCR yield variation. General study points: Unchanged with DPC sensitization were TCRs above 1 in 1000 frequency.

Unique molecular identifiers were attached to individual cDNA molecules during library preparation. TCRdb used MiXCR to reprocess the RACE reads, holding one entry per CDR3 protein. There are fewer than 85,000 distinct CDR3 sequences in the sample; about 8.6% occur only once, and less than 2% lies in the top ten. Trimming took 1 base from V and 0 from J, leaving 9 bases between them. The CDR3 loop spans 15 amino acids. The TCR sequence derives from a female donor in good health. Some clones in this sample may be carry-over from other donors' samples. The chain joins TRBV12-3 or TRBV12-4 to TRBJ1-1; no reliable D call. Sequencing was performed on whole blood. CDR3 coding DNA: TGTGCCAGCAGTTTAGTTAGAAGCATGAACACTGAAGCTTTCTTT. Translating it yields CASSLVRSMNTEAFF.